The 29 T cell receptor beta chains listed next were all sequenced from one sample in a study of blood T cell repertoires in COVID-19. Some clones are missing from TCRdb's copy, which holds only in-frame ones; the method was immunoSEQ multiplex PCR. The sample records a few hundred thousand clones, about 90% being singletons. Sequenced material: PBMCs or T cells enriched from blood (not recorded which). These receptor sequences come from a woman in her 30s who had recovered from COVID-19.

CDR3 sequence (DNA): TGCAGCGTTGATCATTCGGACAGGGCGGAAGGCTACACCTTC. Protein product: CSVDHSDRAEGYTF. The chain couples TRBV29-1 to TRBJ1-2; TRBD1 matches at 8 bases. The ends lost 3 bases at V and 8 bases at J; junction bases unmatched: 11. Per germline, CDR1 SQVTM and CDR2 ANQGSEA. The CDR3 contains 14 residues. The full variable domain, in which reference TRBV29-1 and TRBJ1-2 provide the parts outside the CDR3, is SAVISQKPSRDICQRGTSLTIQCQVDSQVTMMFWYRQQPGQSLTLIATANQGSEATYESGFVIDKFPISRPNLTFSTLTVSNMSPEDSSIYLCSVDHSDRAEGYTFGSGTRLTVV.

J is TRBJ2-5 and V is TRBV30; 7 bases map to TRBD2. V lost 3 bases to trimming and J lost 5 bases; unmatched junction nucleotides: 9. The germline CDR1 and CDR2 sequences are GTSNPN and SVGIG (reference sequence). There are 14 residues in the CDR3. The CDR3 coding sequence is TGTGCCTGGAGCAACCGGAACGGGGGGGAGACCCAGTACTTC. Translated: CAWSNRNGGETQYF.

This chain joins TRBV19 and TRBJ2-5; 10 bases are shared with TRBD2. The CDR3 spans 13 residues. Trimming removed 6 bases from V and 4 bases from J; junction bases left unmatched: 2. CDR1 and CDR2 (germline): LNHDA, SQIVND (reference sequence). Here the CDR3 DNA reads TGTGCCAGTAGGAGCGGGGGGGCAGAGACCCAGTACTTC. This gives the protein CASRSGGAETQYF.

CDR3 region: CASSTLDSDGYTF. As DNA, the CDR3 is TGTGCCAGTAGTACCCTCGACAGCGATGGCTACACCTTC. The chain couples TRBV19 to TRBJ1-2, with a possible D match to TRBD1 (5 bases). Germline V lookup: CDR1 LNHDA, CDR2 SQIVND (reference sequence). V shed 4 bases and J shed 6 bases, with 12 bases lying between them. The CDR3 length is 13 residues.

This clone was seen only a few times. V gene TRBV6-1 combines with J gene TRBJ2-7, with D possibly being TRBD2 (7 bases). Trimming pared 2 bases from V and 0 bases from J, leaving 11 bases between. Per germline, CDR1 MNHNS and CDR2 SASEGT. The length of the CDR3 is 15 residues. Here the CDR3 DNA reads TGTGCCAGCAGTGAATGGCGGGGGCCCTCCTACGAGCAGTACTTC. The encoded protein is CASSEWRGPSYEQYF.

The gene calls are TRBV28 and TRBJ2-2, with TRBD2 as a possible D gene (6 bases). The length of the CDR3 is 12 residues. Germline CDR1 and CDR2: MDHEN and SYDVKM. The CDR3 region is CAGGTNTGELFF. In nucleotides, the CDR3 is TGTGCGGGGGGTACGAACACCGGGGAGCTGTTTTTT.

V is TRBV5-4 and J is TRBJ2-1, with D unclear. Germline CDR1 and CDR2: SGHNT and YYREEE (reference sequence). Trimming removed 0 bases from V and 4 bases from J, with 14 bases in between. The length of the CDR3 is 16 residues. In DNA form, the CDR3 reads TGTGCCAGCAGCTTGGAACAGATGATAGAGTACAATGAGCAGTTCTTC. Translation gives CASSLEQMIEYNEQFF.

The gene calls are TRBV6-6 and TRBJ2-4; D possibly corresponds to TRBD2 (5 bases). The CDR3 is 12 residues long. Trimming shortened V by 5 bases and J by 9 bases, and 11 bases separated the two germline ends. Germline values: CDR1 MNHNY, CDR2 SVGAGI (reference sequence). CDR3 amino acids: CASSDRRGIQYF. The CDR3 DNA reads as TGTGCCAGCAGTGACCGCCGGGGCATTCAGTACTTC.

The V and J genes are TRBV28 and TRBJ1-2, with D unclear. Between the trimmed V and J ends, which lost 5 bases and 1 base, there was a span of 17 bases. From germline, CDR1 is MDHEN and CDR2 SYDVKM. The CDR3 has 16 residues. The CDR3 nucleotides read TGTGCCAGCAGTCGGATGGCGGGCTCTTTTAACTATGGCTACACCTTC. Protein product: CASSRMAGSFNYGYTF.

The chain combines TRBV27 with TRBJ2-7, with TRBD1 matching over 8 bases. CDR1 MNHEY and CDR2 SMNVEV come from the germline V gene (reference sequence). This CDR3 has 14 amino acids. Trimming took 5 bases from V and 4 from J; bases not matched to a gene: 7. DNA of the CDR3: TGTGCCAGCAGTCCGCGACAGGGGACGTACGAGCAGTACTTC. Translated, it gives CASSPRQGTYEQYF.

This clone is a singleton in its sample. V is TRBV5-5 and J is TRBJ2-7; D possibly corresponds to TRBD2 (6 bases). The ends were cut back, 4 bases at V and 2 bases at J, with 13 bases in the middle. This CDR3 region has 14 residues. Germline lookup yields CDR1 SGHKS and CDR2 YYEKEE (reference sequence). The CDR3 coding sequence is TGTGCCAGCAGCGCGAGCCCGGGGGCCTACGAGCAGTACTTC. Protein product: CASSASPGAYEQYF.

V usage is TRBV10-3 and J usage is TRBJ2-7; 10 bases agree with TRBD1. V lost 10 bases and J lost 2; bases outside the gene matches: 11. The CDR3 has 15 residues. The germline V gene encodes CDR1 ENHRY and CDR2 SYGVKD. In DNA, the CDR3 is TGTGCCACACTACCGGGACAGGGGTTCGCCTACGAGCAGTACTTC. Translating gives CATLPGQGFAYEQYF.

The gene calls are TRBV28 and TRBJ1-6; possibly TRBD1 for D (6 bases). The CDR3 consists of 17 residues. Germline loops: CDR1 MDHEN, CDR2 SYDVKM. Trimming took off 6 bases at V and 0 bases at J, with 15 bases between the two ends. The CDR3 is CASRRLQGRSYNSPLHF. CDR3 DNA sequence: TGTGCCAGCAGACGTCTACAGGGACGCTCCTATAATTCACCCCTCCACTTT.

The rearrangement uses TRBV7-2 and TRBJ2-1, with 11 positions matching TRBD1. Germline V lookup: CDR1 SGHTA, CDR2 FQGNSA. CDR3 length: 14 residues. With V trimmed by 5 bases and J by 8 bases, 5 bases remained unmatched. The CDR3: CASSLRDRGYEQFF. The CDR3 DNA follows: TGTGCCAGCAGCCTTCGGGACAGGGGGTATGAGCAGTTCTTC.

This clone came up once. The CDR3 reads CASSQGQVGYEQYF. CDR3 nucleotide sequence: TGTGCCAGCAGCCAGGGACAGGTCGGCTATGAGCAGTACTTC. This chain joins TRBV5-5 and TRBJ2-7, with 8 bases matching TRBD1. Germline V CDR1 and CDR2: SGHKS, YYEKEE (reference sequence). Trimming cost V 4 bases and J 7 bases; bases outside gene matches: 10. CDR3 length equals 14 residues.

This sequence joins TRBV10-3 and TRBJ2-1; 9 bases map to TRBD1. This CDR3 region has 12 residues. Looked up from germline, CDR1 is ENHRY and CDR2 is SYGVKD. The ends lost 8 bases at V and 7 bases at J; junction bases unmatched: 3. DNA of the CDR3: TGTGCCATCCGGGACAGGGCTAATGAGCAGTTCTTC. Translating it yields CAIRDRANEQFF.

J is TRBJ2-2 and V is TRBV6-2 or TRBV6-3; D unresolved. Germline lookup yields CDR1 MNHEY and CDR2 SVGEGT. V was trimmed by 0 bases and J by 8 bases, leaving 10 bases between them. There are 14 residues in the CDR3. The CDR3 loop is CASSYSIKTGELFF. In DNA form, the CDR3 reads TGTGCCAGCAGTTACTCGATCAAAACAGGGGAGCTGTTTTTT.

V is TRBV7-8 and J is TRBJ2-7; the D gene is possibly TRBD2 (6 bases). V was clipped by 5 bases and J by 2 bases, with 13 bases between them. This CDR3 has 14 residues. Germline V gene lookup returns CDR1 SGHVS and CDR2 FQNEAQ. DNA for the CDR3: TGTGCCAGCAGCCAGGGACTGTTGGCCTACGAGCAGTACTTC. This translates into CASSQGLLAYEQYF.

Here the CDR3 reads CASSLGFSKRRANYGYTF. Here the CDR3 DNA reads TGTGCCAGCAGTTTGGGTTTCTCCAAAAGGAGGGCTAACTATGGCTACACCTTC. This chain links TRBV28 with TRBJ1-2, with D uncertain. The CDR3 is 18 residues long. The V and J ends lost 3 bases and 0 bases respectively, with 20 bases between them. The germline V gene encodes CDR1 MDHEN and CDR2 SYDVKM.

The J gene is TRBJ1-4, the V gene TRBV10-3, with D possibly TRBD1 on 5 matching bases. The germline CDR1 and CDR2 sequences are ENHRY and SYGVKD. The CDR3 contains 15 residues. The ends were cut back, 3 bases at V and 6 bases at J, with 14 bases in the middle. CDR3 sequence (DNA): TGTGCCATCAGTGAAAGGGGCCCGAAGGATGAAAAACTGTTTTTT. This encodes CAISERGPKDEKLFF.

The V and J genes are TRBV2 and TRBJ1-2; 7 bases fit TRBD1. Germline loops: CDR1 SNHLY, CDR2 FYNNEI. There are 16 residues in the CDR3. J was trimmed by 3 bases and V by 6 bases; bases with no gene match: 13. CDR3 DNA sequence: TGTGCCAGCAGAGCCATACGACAGGGCGTCGACTATGGCTACACCTTC. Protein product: CASRAIRQGVDYGYTF.

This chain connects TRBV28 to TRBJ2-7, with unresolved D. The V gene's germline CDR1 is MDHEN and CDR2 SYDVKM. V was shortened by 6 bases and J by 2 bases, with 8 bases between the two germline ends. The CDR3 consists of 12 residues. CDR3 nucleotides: TGTGCCAGCAGGTCACCAGCCTACGAGCAGTACTTC. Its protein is CASRSPAYEQYF.

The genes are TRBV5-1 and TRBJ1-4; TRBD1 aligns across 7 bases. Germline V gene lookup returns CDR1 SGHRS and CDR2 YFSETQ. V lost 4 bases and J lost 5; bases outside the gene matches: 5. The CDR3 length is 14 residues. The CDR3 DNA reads TGCGCCAGCAGCAGACAGGGCGAGAATGAAAAACTGTTTTTT. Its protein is CASSRQGENEKLFF.

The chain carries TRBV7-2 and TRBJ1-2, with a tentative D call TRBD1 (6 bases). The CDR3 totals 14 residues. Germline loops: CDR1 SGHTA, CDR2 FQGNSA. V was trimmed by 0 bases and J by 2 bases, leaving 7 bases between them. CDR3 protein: CASSLARGNYGYTF. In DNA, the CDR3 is TGTGCCAGCAGCTTAGCGAGGGGGAACTATGGCTACACCTTC.

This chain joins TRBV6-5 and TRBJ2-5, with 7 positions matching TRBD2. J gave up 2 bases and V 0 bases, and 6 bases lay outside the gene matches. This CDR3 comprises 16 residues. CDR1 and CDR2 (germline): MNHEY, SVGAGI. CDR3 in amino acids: CASSYSSALAQETQYF. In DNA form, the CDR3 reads TGTGCCAGCAGTTACTCATCAGCACTAGCGCAAGAGACCCAGTACTTC.

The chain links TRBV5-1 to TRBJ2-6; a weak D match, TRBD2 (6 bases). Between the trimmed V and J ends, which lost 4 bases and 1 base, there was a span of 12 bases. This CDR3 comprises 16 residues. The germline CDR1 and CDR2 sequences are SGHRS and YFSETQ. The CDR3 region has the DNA TGCGCCAGCAGCCCCGTGGGGGGATCTGGGGCCAACGTCCTGACTTTC. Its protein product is CASSPVGGSGANVLTF.

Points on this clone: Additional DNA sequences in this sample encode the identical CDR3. Here the CDR3 DNA reads TGTGCCTGGAGCGTGGGAGGGAATCAGCCCCAGCATTTT. Translating it yields CAWSVGGNQPQHF. The V gene is TRBV30, the J gene TRBJ1-5; no reliable D call. Between the trimmed V and J ends, which lost 3 bases and 4 bases, there was a span of 10 bases. The CDR3 totals 13 residues. Germline V CDR1 and CDR2: GTSNPN, SVGIG (reference sequence). Based on the CDR3 plus reference TRBV30 and TRBJ1-5, the full variable domain is SQTIHQWPATLVQPVGSPLSLECTVEGTSNPNLYWYRQAAGRGLQLLFYSVGIGQISSEVPQNLSASRPQDRQFILSSKKLLLSDSGFYLCAWSVGGNQPQHFGDGTRLSIL.

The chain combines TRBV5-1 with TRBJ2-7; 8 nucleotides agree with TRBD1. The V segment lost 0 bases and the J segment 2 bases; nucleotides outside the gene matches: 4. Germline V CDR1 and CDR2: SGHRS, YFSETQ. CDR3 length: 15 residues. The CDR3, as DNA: TGCGCCAGCAGCTTGGCGGACAGGGTCGCCTACGAGCAGTACTTC. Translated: CASSLADRVAYEQYF.

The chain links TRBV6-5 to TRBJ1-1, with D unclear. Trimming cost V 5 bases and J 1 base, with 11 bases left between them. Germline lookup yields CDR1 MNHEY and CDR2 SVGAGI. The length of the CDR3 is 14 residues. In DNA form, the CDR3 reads TGTGCCAGCAGTCCACTCGGCGGGAACACTGAAGCTTTCTTT. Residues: CASSPLGGNTEAFF.